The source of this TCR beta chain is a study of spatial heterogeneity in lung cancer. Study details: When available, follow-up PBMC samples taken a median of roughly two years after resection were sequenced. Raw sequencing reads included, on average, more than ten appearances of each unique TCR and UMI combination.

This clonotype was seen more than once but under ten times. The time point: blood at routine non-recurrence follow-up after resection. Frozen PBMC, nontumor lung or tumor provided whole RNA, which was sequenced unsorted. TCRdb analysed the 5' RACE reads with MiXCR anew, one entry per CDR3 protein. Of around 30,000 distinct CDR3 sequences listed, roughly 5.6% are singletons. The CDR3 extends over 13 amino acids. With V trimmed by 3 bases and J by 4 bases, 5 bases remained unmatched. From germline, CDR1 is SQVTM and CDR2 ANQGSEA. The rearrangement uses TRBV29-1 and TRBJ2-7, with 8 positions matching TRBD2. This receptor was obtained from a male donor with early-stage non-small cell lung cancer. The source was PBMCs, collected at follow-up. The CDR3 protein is CSVDLAGKYEQYV. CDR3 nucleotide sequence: TGCAGCGTTGATTTAGCGGGGAAATACGAGCAGTACGTC.